Following are 3 T cell receptor beta chains from one sample sequenced in a study of regulatory T cells in long-lasting Graves disease (dated by TCRdb to the early 2020s). The library came from multiplex PCR. Data came from an Illumina HiSeq 4000. iRepertoire HTBI primers and Arm-PCR amplification of CDR3 regions were used to construct TCR beta libraries. TCRdb cleaned the public reads at Q25 with fastp, built clones with MiXCR and kept in-frame beta chains. When rows share a CDR3 protein, they turn into one entry using the most common DNA and genes. The sample has about 400,000 distinct CDR3 sequences on record, around 15% of them singletons. About a fifth of the sample is held by the ten biggest clonotypes. In light of the paper, this sample's time point label describes: newly diagnosed GD, antithyroid drugs for less than 3 months. For both TCR sequencing and RNA sequencing, RNA was extracted from PBMCs using TRIzol.

This specimen consisted of peripheral blood mononuclear cells (PBMCs), obtained at new diagnosis, from a patient treated with antithyroid drugs. All receptors come from a female donor with Graves disease.

This clonotype came up many times. This chain joins TRBV30 and TRBJ2-1, with a tentative D call TRBD2 (5 bases). The V and J ends lost 7 bases and 0 bases respectively, with 13 bases between them. Germline V lookup: CDR1 GTSNPN, CDR2 SVGIG (reference sequence). The CDR3 runs 14 residues. CDR3 region: CALDTGSSYNEQFF. Here the CDR3 DNA reads TGTGCCTTGGATACGGGAAGCTCCTACAATGAGCAGTTCTTC.

This clonotype was seen repeatedly, ten times or more. V usage is TRBV2 and J usage is TRBJ2-1; D is undetermined. V was cut by 4 bases and J by 4 bases, with 11 bases left in between. Per germline, CDR1 SNHLY and CDR2 FYNNEI. The CDR3 extends over 14 amino acids. The CDR3 DNA reads TGTGCCAGCAGTGCGTCAGACCGATACAATGAGCAGTTCTTC. Translation: CASSASDRYNEQFF. Looking up the rest from reference TRBV2 and TRBJ2-1 gives the full variable domain: EPEVTQTPSHQVTQMGQEVILRCVPISNHLYFYWYRQILGQKVEFLVSFYNNEISEKSEIFDDQFSVERPDGSNFTLKIRSTKLEDSAMYFCASSASDRYNEQFFGPGTRLTVL.

This clonotype was seen a handful of times. This rearrangement joins TRBV12-3 or TRBV12-4 to TRBJ2-3; D tentatively reads TRBD1 or TRBD2 (6 bases each). V lost 9 bases and J 4 bases, leaving 14 bases between the germline ends. The CDR3 runs 13 residues. CDR3 nucleotides: TGTGCCAGAAATATAGGGGGGTCAGATACGCAGTATTTT. Amino acids: CARNIGGSDTQYF.